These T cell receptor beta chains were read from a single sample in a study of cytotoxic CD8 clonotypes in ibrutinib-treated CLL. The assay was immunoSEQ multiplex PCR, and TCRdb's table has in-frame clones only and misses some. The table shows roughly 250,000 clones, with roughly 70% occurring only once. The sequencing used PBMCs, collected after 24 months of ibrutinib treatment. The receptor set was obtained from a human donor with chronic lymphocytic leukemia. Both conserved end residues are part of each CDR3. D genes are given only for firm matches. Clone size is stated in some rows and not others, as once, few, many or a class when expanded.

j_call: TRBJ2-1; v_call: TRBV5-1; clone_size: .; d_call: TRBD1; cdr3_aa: CASSPGQEDYNEQFF; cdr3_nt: TGCGCCAGCAGCCCCGGACAGGAAGACTACAATGAGCAGTTCTTC
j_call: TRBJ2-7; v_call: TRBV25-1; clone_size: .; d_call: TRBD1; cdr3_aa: CASSEYSTGPLSYEQYF; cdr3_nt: TGTGCCAGCAGTGAATACTCGACAGGGCCCCTCTCCTACGAGCAGTACTTC
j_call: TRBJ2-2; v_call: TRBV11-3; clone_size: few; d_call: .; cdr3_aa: CASSSTTTNTGELFF; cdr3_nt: TGTGCCAGCAGCTCAACCACCACGAACACCGGGGAGCTGTTTTTT
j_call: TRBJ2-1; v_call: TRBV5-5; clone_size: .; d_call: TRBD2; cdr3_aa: CASSLGLAVDNEQFF; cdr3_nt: TGTGCCAGCAGCTTGGGACTAGCGGTTGACAATGAGCAGTTCTTC
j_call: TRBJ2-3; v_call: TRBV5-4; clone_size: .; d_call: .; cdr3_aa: CASSSGGRGEYF; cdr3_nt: TGTGCCAGCAGCTCCGGGGGCAGGGGGGAGTATTTT
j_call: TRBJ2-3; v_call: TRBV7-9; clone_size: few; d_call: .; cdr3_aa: CASSPDFDTQYF; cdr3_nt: TGTGCCAGCAGCCCAGATTTTGATACGCAGTATTTT
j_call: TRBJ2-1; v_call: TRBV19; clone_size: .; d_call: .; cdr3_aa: CASSPWGWGKDYNEQFF; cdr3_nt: TGTGCCAGTAGCCCCTGGGGGTGGGGTAAAGACTACAATGAGCAGTTCTTC
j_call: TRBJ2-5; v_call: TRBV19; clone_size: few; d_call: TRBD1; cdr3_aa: CASSRSGTGEETQYF; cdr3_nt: TGTGCCAGTAGTAGGTCGGGGACAGGGGAGGAGACCCAGTACTTC
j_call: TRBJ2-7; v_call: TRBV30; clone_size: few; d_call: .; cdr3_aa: CAWSADNRGEQYF; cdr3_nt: TGTGCCTGGAGTGCCGACAACCGCGGCGAGCAGTACTTC
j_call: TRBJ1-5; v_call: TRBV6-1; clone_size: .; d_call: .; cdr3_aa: CASSLGVSNQPQHF; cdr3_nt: TGTGCCAGCAGTTTAGGAGTTAGCAATCAGCCCCAGCATTTT